Below, 6 T cell receptor beta chains from the same sample are listed, as sequenced in a study of CD8+ T cells in alopecia areata. cDNA prepared by RNA extraction and subsequent reverse transcription served as the template for sequencing. Clones were read by immunoSEQ multiplex PCR, and TCRdb kept only the in-frame ones, dropping some. The repertoire has roughly 190,000 clones, 60% of them found once; the top ten carry roughly 0.67%. Treatment denoted: oral pan-JAK inhibitor, 5-10 mg twice daily. Here the sequenced sample was CD4+ T cells sorted from blood, taken at week 4, from a patient treated with tofacitinib. The receptors shown here come from a human donor with alopecia areata.

A few counts support this clone. V is TRBV28 and J is TRBJ1-2, with D possibly being TRBD1 (6 bases). Between the trimmed V and J ends, which lost 5 bases and 13 bases, there was a span of 14 bases. Germline values: CDR1 MDHEN, CDR2 SYDVKM. The CDR3 length is 11 residues. The CDR3 here is CASSTTGWGTF. CDR3 sequence (DNA): TGTGCCAGCAGTACGACAGGCTGGGGCACCTTC.

The CDR3 nucleotides are TGCGCCAGCAGCACCGGGACAGACAATGAGCAGTTCTTC. Its translation is CASSTGTDNEQFF. The rearrangement joins TRBV5-1 to TRBJ2-1; TRBD1 agrees at 7 bases. V was pared by 4 bases and J by 5 bases, with 3 bases of the junction left unmatched. Germline lookup yields CDR1 SGHRS and CDR2 YFSETQ. The CDR3 totals 13 residues.

The chain uses TRBV6-5 and TRBJ1-5, with 7 bases identical to TRBD1. The CDR3 extends over 15 amino acids. V lost 10 bases and J lost 0; bases outside the gene matches: 9. Germline CDR1 and CDR2: MNHEY and SVGAGI. The CDR3 loop is CATADRAYSNQPQHF. The DNA of the CDR3 is TGTGCCACCGCCGACAGGGCCTATAGCAATCAGCCCCAGCATTTT.

This chain connects TRBV29-1 to TRBJ2-7, with D hard to call. The CDR3 extends over 11 amino acids. Trimming took 4 bases from V and 7 from J, leaving 11 bases between them. The germline V gene encodes CDR1 SQVTM and CDR2 ANQGSEA. The CDR3 here is CSVVRSREQYF. CDR3 nucleotide sequence: TGCAGCGTTGTCCGTAGCCGAGAGCAGTACTTC.

This chain uses TRBV30 with TRBJ2-7; 9 bases are shared with TRBD1. The CDR3 length is 14 residues. V shed 3 bases, J shed 7 bases, and the junction held 10 bases outside the gene matches. The germline V gene has CDR1 GTSNPN and CDR2 SVGIG (reference sequence). The CDR3 loop is CAWRAGQGRWEQYF. CDR3 DNA sequence: TGTGCCTGGAGGGCGGGACAGGGCCGCTGGGAGCAGTACTTC.

Comments on this clone: The same CDR3 arises from other DNA sequences in this sample as well. This chain connects TRBV29-1 to TRBJ1-2; TRBD1 is a possible D gene (6 bases). V shed 7 bases and J shed 6 bases, with 12 bases lying between them. CDR1 and CDR2 from the germline V gene are SQVTM and ANQGSEA. The CDR3 consists of 11 residues. DNA for the CDR3: TGCAGCGCCCGAGGGGGGGATGGCTACACCTTC. Translated, it gives CSARGGDGYTF. Together with reference TRBV29-1 and TRBJ1-2, the CDR3 gives the full variable domain: SAVISQKPSRDICQRGTSLTIQCQVDSQVTMMFWYRQQPGQSLTLIATANQGSEATYESGFVIDKFPISRPNLTFSTLTVSNMSPEDSSIYLCSARGGDGYTFGSGTRLTVV.